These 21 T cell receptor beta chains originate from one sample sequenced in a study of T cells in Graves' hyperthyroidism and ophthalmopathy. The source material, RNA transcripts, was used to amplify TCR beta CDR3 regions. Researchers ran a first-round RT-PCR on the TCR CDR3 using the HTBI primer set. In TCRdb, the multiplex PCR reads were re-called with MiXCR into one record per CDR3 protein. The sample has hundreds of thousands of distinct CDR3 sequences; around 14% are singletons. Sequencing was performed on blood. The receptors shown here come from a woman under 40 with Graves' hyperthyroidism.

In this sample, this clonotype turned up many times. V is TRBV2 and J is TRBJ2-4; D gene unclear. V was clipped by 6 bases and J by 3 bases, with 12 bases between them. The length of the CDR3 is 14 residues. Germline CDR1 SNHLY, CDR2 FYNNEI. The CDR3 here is CASRVDLGKNIQYF. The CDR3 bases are TGTGCCAGCAGGGTAGACTTAGGCAAAAACATTCAGTACTTC. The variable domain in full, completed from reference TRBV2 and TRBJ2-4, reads EPEVTQTPSHQVTQMGQEVILRCVPISNHLYFYWYRQILGQKVEFLVSFYNNEISEKSEIFDDQFSVERPDGSNFTLKIRSTKLEDSAMYFCASRVDLGKNIQYFGAGTRLSVL.

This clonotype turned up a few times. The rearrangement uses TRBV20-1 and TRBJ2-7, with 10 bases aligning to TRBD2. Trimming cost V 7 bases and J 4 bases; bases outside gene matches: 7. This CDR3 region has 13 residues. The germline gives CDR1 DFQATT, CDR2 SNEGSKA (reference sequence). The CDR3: CSEFSSGSYEQYF. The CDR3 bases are TGCAGTGAGTTTTCTAGCGGGAGTTACGAGCAGTACTTC.

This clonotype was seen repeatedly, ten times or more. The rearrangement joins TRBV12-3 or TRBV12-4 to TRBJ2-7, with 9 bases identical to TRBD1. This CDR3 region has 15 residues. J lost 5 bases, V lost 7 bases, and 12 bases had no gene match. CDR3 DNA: TGTGCCAGCAACCCGACCGGGACAGGGTTTGACGAGCAGTACTTC. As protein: CASNPTGTGFDEQYF.

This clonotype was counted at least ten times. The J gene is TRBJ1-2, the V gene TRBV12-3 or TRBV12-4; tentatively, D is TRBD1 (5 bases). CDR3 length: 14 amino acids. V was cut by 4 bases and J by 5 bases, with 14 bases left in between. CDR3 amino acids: CASSSQGTDYGYTF. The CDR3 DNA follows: TGTGCCAGCAGTTCCCAAGGGACGGATTATGGCTACACCTTC.

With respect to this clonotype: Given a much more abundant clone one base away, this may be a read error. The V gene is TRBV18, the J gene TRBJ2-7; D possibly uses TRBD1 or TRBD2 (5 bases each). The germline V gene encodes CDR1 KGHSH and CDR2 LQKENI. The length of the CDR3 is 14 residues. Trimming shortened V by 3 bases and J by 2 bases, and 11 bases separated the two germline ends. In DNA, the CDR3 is TGTGCCAGCTCACCTGAGGGGCGCCCCTACGAGCAGTACTTC. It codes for CASSPEGRPYEQYF. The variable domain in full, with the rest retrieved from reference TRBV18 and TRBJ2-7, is NAGVMQNPRHLVRRRGQEARLRCSPMKGHSHVYWYRQLPEEGLKFMVYLQKENIIDESGMPKERFSAEFPKEGPSILRIQQVVRGDSAAYFCASSPEGRPYEQYFGPGTRLTVT.

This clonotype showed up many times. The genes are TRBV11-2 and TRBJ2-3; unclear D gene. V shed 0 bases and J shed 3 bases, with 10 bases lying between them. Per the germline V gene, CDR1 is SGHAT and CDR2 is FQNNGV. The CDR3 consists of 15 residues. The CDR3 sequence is CASSLDPIATDTQYF. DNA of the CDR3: TGTGCCAGCAGCTTAGATCCAATAGCAACAGATACGCAGTATTTT.

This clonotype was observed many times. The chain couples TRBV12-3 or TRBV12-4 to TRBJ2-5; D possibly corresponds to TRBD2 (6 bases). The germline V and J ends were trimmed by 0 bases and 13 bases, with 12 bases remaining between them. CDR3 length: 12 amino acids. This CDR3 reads CASSLAAGLMYF. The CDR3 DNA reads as TGTGCCAGCAGTTTAGCTGCGGGGCTGATGTACTTC.

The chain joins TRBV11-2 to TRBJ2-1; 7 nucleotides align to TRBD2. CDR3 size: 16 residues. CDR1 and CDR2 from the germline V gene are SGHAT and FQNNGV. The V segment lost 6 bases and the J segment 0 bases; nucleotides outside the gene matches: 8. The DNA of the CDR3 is TGTGCCAGCAGGACCGCTAGCGGAGGCTCCTACAATGAGCAGTTCTTC. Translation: CASRTASGGSYNEQFF. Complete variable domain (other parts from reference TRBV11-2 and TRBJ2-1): EAGVAQSPRYKIIEKRQSVAFWCNPISGHATLYWYQQILGQGPKLLIQFQNNGVVDDSQLPKDRFSAERLKGVDSTLKIQPAKLEDSAVYLCASRTASGGSYNEQFFGPGTRLTVL.

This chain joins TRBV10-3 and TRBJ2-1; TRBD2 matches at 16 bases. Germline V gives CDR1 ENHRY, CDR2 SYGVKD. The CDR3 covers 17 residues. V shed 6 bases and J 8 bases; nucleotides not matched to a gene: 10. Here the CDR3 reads CAISTGTSGRASDEQFF. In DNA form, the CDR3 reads TGTGCCATCAGCACCGGGACTAGCGGGAGGGCCTCCGATGAGCAGTTCTTC.

The CDR3 DNA is TGTGCCAGCGGTAGGGGAACTAATGAAAAACTGTTTTTT. Translating it yields CASGRGTNEKLFF. The J gene is TRBJ1-4, the V gene TRBV2; maybe TRBD1 (5 bases). CDR1 SNHLY and CDR2 FYNNEI come from the germline V gene. Trimming shortened V by 8 bases and J by 1 base, and 8 bases separated the two germline ends. This CDR3 spans 13 amino acids.

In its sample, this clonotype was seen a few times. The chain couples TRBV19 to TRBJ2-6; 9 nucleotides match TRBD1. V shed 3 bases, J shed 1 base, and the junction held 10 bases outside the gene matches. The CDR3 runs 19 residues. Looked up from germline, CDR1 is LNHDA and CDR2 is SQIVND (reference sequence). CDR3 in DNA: TGTGCCAGTAGTATTGCTGCGGGGACAGGGTCGTCTGGGGCCAACGTCCTGACTTTC. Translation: CASSIAAGTGSSGANVLTF.

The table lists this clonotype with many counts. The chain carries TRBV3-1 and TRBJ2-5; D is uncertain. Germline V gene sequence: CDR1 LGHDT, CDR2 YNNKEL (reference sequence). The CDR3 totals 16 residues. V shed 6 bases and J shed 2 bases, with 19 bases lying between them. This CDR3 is CASSRRDLGFQETQYF. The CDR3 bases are TGTGCCAGCAGTCGTAGAGATTTGGGATTTCAAGAGACCCAGTACTTC.

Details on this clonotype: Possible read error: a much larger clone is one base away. CDR3 sequence (DNA): TGTACCTGGGGGGACCCGCATGGCGAGCAGTACTTC. This translates into CTWGDPHGEQYF. The genes are TRBV30 and TRBJ2-7, with a weak D call TRBD2 (6 bases). The CDR3 sequence is 12 residues long. The germline gives CDR1 GTSNPN, CDR2 SVGIG (reference sequence).

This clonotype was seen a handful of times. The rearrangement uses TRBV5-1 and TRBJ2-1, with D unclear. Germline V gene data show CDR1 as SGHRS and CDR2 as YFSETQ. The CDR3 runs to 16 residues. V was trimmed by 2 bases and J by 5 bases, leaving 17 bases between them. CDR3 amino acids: CASSFVDSRRHNEQFF. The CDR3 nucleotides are TGCGCCAGCAGCTTTGTAGACTCCCGACGACACAATGAGCAGTTCTTC.

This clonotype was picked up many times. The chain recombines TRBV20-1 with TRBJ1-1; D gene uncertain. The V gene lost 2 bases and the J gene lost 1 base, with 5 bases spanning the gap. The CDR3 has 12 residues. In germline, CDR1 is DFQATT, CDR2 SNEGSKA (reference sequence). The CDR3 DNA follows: TGCAGTGCTAGACCCGGGAACACTGAAGCTTTCTTT. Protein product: CSARPGNTEAFF.

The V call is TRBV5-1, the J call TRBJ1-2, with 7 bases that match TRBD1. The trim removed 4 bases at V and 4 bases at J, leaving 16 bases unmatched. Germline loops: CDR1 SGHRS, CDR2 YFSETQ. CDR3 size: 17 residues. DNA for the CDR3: TGCGCCAGCAGCCTATCGGGACAGAGAGGAGAGACCTATGGCTACACCTTC. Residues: CASSLSGQRGETYGYTF.

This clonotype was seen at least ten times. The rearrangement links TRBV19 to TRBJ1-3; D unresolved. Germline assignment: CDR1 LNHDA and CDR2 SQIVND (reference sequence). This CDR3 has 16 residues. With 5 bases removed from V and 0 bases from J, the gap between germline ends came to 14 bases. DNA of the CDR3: TGTGCCAGTAGTCCTCGGACCTTAAGCTCTGGAAACACCATATATTTT. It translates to CASSPRTLSSGNTIYF.

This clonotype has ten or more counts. CDR3 bases: TGTGCCAGCAACCCGGCTAGCGGGAACGCGCTTGAGCAGTTCTTC. Translated: CASNPASGNALEQFF. The rearrangement uses TRBV3-1 and TRBJ2-1; 9 positions agree with TRBD2. The length of the CDR3 is 15 residues. The J segment lost 9 bases and the V segment lost 7 bases, leaving 13 bases of the junction unmatched. CDR1 and CDR2 from the germline V gene are LGHDT and YNNKEL (reference sequence).

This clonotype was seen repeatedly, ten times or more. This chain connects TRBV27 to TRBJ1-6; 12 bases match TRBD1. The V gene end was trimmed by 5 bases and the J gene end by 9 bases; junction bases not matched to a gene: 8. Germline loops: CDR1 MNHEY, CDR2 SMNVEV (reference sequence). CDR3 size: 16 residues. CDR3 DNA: TGTGCCAGCAGTACAACCGGGACAGGGGGCCTTTCACCCCTCCACTTT. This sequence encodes CASSTTGTGGLSPLHF.

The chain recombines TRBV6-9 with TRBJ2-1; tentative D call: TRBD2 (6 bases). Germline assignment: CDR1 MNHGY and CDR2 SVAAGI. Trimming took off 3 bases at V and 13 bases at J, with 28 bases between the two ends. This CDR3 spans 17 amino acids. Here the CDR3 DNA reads TGTGCCAGCAGTTACCAACCACCGGGAGCAGCGGCCCCCCTTCAGTTCTTC. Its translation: CASSYQPPGAAAPLQFF.

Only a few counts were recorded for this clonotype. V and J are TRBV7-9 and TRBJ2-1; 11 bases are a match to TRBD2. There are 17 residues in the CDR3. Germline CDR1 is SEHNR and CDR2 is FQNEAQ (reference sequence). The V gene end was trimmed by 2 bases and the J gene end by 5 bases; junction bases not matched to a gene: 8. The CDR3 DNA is TGTGCCAGCAGCTTACCAACTAGCGGGAGACTTAACAATGAGCAGTTCTTC. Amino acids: CASSLPTSGRLNNEQFF.